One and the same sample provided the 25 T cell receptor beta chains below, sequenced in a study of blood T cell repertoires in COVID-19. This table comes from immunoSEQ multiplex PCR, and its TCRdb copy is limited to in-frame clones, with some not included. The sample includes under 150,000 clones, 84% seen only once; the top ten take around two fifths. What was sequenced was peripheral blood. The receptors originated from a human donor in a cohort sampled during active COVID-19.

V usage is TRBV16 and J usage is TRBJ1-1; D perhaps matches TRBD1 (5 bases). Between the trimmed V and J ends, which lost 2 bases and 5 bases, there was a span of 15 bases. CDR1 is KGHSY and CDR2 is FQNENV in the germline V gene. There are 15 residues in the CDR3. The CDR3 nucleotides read TGTGCCAGCAGCCAACACCCCGGACCAGGGACTGAAGCTTTCTTT. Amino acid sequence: CASSQHPGPGTEAFF.

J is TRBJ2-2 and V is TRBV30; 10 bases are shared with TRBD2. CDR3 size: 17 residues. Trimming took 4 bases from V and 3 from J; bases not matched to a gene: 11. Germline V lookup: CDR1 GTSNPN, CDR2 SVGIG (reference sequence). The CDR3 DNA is TGTGCCTGGAAGCGTGGAAGCGGGGGGGCCTACACCGGGGAGCTGTTTTTT. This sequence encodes CAWKRGSGGAYTGELFF.

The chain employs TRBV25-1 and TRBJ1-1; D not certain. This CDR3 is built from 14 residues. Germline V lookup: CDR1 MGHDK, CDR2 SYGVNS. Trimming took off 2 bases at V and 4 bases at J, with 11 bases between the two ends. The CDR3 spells CASSEPGSRTEAFF. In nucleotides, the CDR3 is TGTGCCAGCAGTGAACCGGGATCGCGCACTGAAGCTTTCTTT.

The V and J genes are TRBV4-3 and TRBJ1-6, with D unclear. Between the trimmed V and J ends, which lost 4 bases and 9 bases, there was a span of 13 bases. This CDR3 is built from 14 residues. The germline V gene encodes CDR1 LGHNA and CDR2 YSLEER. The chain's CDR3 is CASSRPEAGSPLHF. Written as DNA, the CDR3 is TGCGCCAGCAGCCGTCCCGAGGCCGGTTCACCCCTCCACTTT.

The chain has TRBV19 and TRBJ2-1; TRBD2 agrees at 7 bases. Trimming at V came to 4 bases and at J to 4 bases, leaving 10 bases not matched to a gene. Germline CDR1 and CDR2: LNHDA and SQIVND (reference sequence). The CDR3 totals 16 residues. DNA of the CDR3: TGTGCCAGTAGTACCCCAGGTAGCGGGTGGTACAATGAGCAGTTCTTC. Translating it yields CASSTPGSGWYNEQFF. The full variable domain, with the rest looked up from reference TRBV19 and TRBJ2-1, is DGGITQSPKYLFRKEGQNVTLSCEQNLNHDAMYWYRQDPGQGLRLIYYSQIVNDFQKGDIAEGYSVSREKKESFPLTVTSAQKNPTAFYLCASSTPGSGWYNEQFFGPGTRLTVL.

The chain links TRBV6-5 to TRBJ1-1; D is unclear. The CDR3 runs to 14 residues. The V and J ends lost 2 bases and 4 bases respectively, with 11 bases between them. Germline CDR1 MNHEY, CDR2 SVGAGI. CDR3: CASSYGLFSTEAFF. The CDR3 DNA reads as TGTGCCAGCAGTTACGGACTTTTCAGCACTGAAGCTTTCTTT.

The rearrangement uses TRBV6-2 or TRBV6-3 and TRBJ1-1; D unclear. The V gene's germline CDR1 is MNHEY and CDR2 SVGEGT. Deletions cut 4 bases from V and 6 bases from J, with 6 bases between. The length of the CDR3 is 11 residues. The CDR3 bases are TGTGCCAGCAGTTCAGTCGCTGAAGCTTTCTTT. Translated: CASSSVAEAFF.

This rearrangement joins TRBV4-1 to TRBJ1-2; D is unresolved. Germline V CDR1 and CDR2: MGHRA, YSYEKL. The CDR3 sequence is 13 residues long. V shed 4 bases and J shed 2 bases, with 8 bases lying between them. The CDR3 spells CASSPESNYGYTF. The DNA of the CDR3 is TGCGCCAGCAGCCCGGAGTCGAACTATGGCTACACCTTC.

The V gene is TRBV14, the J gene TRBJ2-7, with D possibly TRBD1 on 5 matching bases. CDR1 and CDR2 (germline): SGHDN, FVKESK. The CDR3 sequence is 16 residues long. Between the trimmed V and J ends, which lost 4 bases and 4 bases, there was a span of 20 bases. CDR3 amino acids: CASSRKTAGFPYEQYF. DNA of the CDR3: TGTGCCAGCAGCCGGAAGACAGCAGGTTTCCCTTACGAGCAGTACTTC.

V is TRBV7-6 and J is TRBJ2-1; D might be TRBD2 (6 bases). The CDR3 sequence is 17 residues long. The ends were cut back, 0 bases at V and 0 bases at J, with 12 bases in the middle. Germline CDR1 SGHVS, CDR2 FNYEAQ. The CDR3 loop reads CASSLAAGGTSYNEQFF. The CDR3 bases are TGTGCCAGCAGCTTAGCCGCCGGGGGAACCTCCTACAATGAGCAGTTCTTC. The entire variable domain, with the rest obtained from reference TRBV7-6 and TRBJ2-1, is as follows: GAGVSQSPRYKVTKRGQDVALRCDPISGHVSLYWYRQALGQGPEFLTYFNYEAQQDKSGLPNDRFSAERPEGSISTLTIQRTEQRDSAMYRCASSLAAGGTSYNEQFFGPGTRLTVL.

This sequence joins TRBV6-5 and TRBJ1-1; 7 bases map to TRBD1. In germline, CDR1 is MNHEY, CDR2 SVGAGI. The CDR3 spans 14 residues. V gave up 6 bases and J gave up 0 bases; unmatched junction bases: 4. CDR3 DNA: TGTGCCAGCAGGGGGACAGACATGAACACTGAAGCTTTCTTT. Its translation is CASRGTDMNTEAFF.

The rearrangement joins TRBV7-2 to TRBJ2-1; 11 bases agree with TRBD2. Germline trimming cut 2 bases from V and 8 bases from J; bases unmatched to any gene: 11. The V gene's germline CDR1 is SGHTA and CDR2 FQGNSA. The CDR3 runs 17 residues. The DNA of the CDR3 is TGTGCCAGCAGCTTACCCCTCGGTAGCGGGGGGGGTTATGAGCAGTTCTTC. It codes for CASSLPLGSGGGYEQFF.

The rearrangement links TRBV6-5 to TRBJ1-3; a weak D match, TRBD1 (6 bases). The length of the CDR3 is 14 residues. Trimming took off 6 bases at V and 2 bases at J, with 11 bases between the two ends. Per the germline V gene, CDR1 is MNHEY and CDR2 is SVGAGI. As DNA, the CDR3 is TGTGCCAGCAGATTACACAGGGCTGGAAACACCATATATTTT. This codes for CASRLHRAGNTIYF.

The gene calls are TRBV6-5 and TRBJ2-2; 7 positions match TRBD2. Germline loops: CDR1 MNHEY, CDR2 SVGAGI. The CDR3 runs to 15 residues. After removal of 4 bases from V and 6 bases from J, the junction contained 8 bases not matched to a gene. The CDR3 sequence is CASSSRGVGPGELFF. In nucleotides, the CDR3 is TGTGCCAGCAGTTCCCGGGGGGTGGGGCCCGGGGAGCTGTTTTTT.

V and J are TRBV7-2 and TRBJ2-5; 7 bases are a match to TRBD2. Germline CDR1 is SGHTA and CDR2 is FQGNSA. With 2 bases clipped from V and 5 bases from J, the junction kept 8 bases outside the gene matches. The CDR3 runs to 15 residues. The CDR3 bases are TGTGCCAGCAGCTTAATGCGGGGGAGCCGGGAGACCCAGTACTTC. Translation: CASSLMRGSRETQYF.

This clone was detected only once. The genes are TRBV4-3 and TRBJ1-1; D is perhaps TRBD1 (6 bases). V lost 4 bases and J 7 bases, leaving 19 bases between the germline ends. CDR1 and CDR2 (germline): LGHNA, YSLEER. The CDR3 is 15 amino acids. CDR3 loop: CASSPQPGTGIEAFF. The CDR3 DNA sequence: TGCGCCAGCAGCCCGCAACCTGGAACAGGGATTGAAGCTTTCTTT.

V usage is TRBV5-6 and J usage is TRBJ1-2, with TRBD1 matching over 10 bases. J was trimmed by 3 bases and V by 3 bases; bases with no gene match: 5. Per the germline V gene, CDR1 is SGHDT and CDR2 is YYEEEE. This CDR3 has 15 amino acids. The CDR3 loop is CASSYGTGEHYGYTF. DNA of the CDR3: TGTGCCAGCAGCTACGGGACAGGGGAGCACTATGGCTACACCTTC.

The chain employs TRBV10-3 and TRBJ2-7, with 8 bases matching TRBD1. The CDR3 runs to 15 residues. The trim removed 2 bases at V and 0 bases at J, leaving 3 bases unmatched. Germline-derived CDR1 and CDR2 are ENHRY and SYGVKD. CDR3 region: CAISEGQGYSYEQYF. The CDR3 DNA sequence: TGTGCCATCAGTGAGGGACAGGGCTACTCCTACGAGCAGTACTTC.

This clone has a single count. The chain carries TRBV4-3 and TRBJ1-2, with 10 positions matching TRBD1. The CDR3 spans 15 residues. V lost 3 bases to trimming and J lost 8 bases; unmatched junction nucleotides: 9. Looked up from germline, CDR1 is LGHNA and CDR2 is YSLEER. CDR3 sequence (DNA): TGCGCCAGCAGCCACCCTGGACAGGGGGAAAGGGGCTACACCTTC. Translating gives CASSHPGQGERGYTF.

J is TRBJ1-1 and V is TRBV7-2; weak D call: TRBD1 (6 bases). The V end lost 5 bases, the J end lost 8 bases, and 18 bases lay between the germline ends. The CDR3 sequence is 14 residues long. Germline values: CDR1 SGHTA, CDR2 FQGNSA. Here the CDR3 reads CASSLGGLPQEAFF. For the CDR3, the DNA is TGTGCCAGCAGCCTAGGGGGGCTGCCGCAAGAAGCTTTCTTT.

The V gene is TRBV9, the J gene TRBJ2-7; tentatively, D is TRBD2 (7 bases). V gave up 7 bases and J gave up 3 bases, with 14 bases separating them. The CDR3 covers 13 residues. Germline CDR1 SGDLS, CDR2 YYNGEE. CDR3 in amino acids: CASGGANLYEQYF. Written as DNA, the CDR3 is TGTGCCAGCGGGGGGGCTAACCTCTACGAGCAGTACTTC.

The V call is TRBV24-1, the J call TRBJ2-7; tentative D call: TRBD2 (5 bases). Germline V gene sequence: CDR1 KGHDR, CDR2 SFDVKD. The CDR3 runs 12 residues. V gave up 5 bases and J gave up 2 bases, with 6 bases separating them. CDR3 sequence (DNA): TGTGCCACCAGTGGGGGAGCCTACGAGCAGTACTTC. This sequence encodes CATSGGAYEQYF.

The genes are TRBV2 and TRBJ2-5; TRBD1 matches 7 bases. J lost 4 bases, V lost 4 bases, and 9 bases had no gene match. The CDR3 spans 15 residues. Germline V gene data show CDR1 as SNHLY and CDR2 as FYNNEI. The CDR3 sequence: CASSVTQGVGETQYF. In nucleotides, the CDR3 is TGTGCCAGCAGTGTTACCCAGGGGGTTGGAGAGACCCAGTACTTC.

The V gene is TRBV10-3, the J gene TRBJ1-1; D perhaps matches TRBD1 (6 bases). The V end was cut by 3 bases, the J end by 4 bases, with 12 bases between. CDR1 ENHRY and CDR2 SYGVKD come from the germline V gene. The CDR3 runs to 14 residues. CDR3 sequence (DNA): TGTGCCATCAGTGACGTGACAGGACGCACTGAAGCTTTCTTT. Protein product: CAISDVTGRTEAFF.

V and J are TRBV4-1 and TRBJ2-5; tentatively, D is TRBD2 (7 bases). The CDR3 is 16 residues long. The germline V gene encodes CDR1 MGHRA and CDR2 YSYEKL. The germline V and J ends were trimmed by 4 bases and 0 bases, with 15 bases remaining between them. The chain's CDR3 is CASSPHGGGHQETQYF. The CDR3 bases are TGCGCCAGCAGCCCCCACGGCGGGGGCCACCAAGAGACCCAGTACTTC.